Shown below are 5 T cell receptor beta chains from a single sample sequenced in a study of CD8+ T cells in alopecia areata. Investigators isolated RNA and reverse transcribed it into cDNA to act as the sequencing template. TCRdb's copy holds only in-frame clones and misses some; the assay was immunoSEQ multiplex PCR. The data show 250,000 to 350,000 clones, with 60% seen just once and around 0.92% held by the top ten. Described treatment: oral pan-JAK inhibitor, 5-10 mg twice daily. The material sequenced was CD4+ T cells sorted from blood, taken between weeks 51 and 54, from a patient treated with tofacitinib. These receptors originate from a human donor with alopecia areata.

The CDR3 coding sequence is TGTGCCAGCTCCCCGGACGGGTCCGGTCAGCCCCAGCATTTT. This sequence encodes CASSPDGSGQPQHF. The gene calls are TRBV18 and TRBJ1-5; D call uncertain. The CDR3 covers 14 residues. Trimming cost V 6 bases and J 6 bases, with 15 bases left between them. The germline V gene encodes CDR1 KGHSH and CDR2 LQKENI.

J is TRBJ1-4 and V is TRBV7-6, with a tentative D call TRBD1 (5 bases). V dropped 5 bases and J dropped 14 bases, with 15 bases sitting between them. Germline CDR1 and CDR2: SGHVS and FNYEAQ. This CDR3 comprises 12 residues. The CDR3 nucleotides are TGTGCCAGCAGCCGTTTGGACAATAGGCTGTTTTTT. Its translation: CASSRLDNRLFF.

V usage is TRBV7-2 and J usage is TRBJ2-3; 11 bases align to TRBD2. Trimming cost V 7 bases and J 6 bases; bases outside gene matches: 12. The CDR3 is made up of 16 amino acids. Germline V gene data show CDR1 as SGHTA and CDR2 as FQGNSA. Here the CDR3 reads CASKPRRASGGDTQYF. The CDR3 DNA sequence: TGTGCCAGCAAACCCCGACGGGCTAGCGGGGGGGATACGCAGTATTTT.

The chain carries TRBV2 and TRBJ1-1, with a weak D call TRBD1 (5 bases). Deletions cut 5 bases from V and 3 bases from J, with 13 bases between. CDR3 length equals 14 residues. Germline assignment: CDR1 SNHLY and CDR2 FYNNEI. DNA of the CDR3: TGTGCCAGCAGTCTATCGGGGGATTACACTGAAGCTTTCTTT. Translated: CASSLSGDYTEAFF.

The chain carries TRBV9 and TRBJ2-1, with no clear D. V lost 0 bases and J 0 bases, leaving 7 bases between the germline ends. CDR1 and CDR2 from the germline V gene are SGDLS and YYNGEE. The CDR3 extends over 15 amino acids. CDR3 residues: CASSVASVSYNEQFF. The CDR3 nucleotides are TGTGCCAGCAGCGTAGCCAGCGTCTCCTACAATGAGCAGTTCTTC.